Listed below are T cell receptor beta chains from one sample, sequenced in a study of T cell changes during pregnancy in multiple sclerosis. The data were produced by immunoSEQ multiplex PCR, yet TCRdb's version contains in-frame clones alone and is incomplete. The sample comprises 50,000 to 80,000 clones, roughly 89% of which are singletons, and about 1.5% rests with the top ten. Material: peripheral blood, obtained in the second trimester of pregnancy. These receptors were collected from a female donor with multiple sclerosis, enrolled in a pregnancy study. Both conserved end residues are part of each CDR3. D genes are given only for firm matches. Clone size is given for some rows only: seen once, a few or many times, or a class if the clone is expanded.

V gene	clone size	J gene	D gene	CDR3 DNA	CDR3 protein
TRBV30	-	TRBJ2-1	-	TGTGCCTGGAGTGCTGGCGGGCGTTACAATGAGCAGTTCTTC	CAWSAGGRYNEQFF
TRBV5-5	once	TRBJ1-2	TRBD1	TGTGCCAGCAGCTTTAACCGGGACAGGGGGCTTTTGGACTATGGCTACACCTTC	CASSFNRDRGLLDYGYTF
TRBV27	-	TRBJ2-7	-	TGTGCCAGCAGTTTATCCCCACAGGGAAGGCAATCCTACGAGCAGTACTTC	CASSLSPQGRQSYEQYF
TRBV11-2	-	TRBJ1-2	-	TGTGCCAGCAGCCCCCTTTTTTCCGGGGTTCCGAACTATGGCTACACCTTC	CASSPLFSGVPNYGYTF
TRBV7-9	once	TRBJ1-5	TRBD1	TGTGCCAGCAGCTTAACCGGACAGGGGCCGTTTCAGCCCCAGCATTTT	CASSLTGQGPFQPQHF
TRBV2	-	TRBJ2-3	-	TGTGCCAGCAGTCCAGACACTACAGGGTTAGATACGCAGTATTTT	CASSPDTTGLDTQYF
TRBV5-1	-	TRBJ2-5	-	TGCGCCAGCAGTCGGTCGGCCGGGACTCCTCAAGAGACCCAGTACTTC	CASSRSAGTPQETQYF
TRBV10-3	-	TRBJ1-1	-	TGTGCCATCAGTGGAGCAGGCCTTATGGGCACTGAAGCTTTCTTT	CAISGAGLMGTEAFF
TRBV27	-	TRBJ2-4	-	TGTGCCATAGGGACGGGGGAGGCTAAAAACATTCAGTACTTC	CAIGTGEAKNIQYF
TRBV19	-	TRBJ2-7	-	TGTGCCAGTAGTATCGGGAGATTTTACGAGCAGTACTTC	CASSIGRFYEQYF
TRBV2	-	TRBJ1-5	TRBD1	TGTGCCAGCAGCCGGACAGGGGACAATCAGCCCCAGCATTTT	CASSRTGDNQPQHF
TRBV10-3	-	TRBJ2-6	-	TGTGCCATCAGTTTGGGAGAGGGTCCTGGGGCCAACGTCCTGACTTTC	CAISLGEGPGANVLTF
TRBV28	once	TRBJ2-5	-	TGTGCCAGCAGTTTATCTCTCGGGGGGACCCAGTACTTC	CASSLSLGGTQYF
TRBV27	once	TRBJ2-1	TRBD2	TGTGCCAGCAGTTTATCCCCTGCGACTAGCGGGAGGCTTGACAATGAGCAGTTCTTC	CASSLSPATSGRLDNEQFF
TRBV12-5	-	TRBJ2-7	-	TGTGCTAGTAAGTGGGGGGTCACCTACGAGCAGTACTTC	CASKWGVTYEQYF
TRBV29-1	-	TRBJ2-3	-	TGCAGCGTTGGGGGCGGAGATACGCAGTATTTT	CSVGGGDTQYF
TRBV5-5	-	TRBJ1-2	TRBD1	TGTGCCAGCAGCCCGGTGGGACAGGGGGCGGCTGGCTACACCTTC	CASSPVGQGAAGYTF